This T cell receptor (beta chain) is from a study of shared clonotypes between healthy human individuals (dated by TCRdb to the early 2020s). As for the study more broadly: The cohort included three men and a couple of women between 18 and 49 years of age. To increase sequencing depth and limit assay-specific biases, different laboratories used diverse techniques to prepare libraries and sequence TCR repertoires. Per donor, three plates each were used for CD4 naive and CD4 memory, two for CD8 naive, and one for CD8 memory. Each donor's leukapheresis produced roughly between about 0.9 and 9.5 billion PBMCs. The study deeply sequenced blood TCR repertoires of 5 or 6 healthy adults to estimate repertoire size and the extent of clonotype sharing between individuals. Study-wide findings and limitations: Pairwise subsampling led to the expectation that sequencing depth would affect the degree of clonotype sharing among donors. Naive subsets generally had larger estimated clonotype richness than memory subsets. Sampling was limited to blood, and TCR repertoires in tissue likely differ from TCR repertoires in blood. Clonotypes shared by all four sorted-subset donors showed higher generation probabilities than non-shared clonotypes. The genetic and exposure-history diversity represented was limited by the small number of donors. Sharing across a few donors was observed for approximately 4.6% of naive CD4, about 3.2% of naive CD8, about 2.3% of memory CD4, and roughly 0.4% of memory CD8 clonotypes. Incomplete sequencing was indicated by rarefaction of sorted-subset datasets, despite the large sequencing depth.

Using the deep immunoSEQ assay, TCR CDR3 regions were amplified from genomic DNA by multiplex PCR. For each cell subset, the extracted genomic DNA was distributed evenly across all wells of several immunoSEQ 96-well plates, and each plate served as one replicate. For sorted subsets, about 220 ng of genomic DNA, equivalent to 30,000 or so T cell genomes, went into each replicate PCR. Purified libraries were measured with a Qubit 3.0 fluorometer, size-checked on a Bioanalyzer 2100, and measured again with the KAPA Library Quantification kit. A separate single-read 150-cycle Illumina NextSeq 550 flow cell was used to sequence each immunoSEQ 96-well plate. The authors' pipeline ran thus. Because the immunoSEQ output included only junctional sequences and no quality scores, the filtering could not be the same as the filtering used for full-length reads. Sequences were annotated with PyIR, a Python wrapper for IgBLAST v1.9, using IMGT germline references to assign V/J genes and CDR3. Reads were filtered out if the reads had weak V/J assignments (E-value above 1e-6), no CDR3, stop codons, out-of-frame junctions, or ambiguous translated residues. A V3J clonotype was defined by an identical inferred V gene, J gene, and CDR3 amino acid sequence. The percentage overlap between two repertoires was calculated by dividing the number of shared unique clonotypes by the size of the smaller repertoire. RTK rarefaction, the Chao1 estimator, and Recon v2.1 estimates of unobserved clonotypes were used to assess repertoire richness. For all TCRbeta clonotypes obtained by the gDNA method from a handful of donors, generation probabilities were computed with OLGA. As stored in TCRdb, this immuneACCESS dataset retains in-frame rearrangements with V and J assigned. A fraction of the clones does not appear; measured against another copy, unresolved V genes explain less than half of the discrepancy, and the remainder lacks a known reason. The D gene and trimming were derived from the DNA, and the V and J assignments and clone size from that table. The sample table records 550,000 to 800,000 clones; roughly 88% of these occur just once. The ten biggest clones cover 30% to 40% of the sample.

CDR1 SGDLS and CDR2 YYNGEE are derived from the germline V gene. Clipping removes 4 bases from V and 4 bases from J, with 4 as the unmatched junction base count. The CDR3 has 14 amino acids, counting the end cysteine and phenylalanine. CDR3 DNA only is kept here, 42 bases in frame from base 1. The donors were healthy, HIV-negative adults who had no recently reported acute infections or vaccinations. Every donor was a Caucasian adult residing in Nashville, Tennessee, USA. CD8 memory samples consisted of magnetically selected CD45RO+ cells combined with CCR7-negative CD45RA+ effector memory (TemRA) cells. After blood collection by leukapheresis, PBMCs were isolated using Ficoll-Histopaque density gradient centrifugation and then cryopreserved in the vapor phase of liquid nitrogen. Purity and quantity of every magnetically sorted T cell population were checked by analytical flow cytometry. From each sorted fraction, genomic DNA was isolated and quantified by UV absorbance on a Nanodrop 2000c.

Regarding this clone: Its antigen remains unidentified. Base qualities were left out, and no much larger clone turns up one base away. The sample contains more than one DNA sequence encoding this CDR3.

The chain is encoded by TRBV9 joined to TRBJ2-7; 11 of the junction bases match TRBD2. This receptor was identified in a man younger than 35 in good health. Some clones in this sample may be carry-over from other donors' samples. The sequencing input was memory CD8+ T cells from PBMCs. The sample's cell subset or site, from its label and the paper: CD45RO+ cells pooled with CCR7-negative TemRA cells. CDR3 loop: CASSPGTSGYEQYF. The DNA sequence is TGTGCCAGCAGCCCCGGGACTAGCGGATACGAGCAGTACTTC.